This T cell receptor beta chain is from a study of neurological immune-mediated disorders. General study findings and limits: Healthy controls had more TCR clonal expansion than multiple sclerosis, which showed the least, whereas HTLV-1-associated myelopathy showed the most.

This clonotype was counted ten times or more. The antigen is unknown. 5'RACE with 10-nucleotide random UMIs produced the cDNA. The authors obtained over 200 million TCR-beta sequences from 15-18 subjects per sequencing run. From the 5' RACE reads, TCRdb called clonotypes with MiXCR, one entry per CDR3 protein. The table records around 97,000 distinct CDR3 sequences, less than 14% of them present only once. Time point described: longitudinal time-point 3. The unsorted libraries were prepared from 2 million PBMCs (stored at -80 C). The germline CDR1 and CDR2 sequences are DFQATT and SNEGSKA (reference sequence). With V trimmed by 4 bases and J by 1 base, 3 bases remained unmatched. The CDR3 is 14 amino acids.

The chain carries TRBV20-1 and TRBJ1-1, with 10 bases aligning to TRBD1. Sequencing was carried out using PBMCs. The clonotype originates from a female donor with HTLV-1-associated myelopathy (HAM/TSP). The CDR3 is CSATRDRGNTEAFF. In DNA, the CDR3 is TGCAGTGCTACGAGGGACAGGGGGAACACTGAAGCTTTCTTT.